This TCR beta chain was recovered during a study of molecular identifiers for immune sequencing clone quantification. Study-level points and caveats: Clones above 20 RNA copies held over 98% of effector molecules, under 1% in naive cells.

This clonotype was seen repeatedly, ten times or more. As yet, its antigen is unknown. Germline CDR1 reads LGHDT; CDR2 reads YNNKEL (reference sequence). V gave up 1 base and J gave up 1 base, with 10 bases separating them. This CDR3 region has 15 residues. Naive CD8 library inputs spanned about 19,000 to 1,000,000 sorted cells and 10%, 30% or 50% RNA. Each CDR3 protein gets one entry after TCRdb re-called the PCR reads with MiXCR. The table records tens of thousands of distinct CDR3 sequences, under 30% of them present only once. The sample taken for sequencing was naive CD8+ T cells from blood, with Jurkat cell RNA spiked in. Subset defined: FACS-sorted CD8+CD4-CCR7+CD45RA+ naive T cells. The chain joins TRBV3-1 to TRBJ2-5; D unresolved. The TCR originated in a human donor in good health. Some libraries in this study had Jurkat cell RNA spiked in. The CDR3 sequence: CASSQVSIIQETQYF. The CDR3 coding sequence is TGTGCCAGCAGCCAAGTGTCTATTATCCAAGAGACCCAGTACTTC.